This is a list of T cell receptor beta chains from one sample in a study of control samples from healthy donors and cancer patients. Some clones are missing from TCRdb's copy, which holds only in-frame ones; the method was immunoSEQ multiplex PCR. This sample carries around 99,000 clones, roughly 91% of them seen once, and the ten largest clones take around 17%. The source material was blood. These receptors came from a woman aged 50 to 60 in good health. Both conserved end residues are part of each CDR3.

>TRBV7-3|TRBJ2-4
CASSSGPTGGDRIAKNIQYF
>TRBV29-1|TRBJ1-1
CSVENGVEGTEAFF
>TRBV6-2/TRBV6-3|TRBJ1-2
CASSPDREFYGYTF
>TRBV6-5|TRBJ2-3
CASSYVKGVDTQYF
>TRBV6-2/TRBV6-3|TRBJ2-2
CASSYDRLGHGELFF
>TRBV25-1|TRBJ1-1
CASSEYRAVNTEAFF
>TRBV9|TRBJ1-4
CASSVGLQNEKLFF
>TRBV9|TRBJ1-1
CASSLLGGNTEAFF
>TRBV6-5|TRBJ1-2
CASSSSVNYGYTF
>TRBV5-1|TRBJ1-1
CASSHNSGRANTEAFF
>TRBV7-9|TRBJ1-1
CASSPFISHGDQEAFF
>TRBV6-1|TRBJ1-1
CASSGTRTSVNTEAFF
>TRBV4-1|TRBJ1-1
CASSPTDTMYTEAFF
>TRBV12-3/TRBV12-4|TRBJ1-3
CASTTSTRNTIYF
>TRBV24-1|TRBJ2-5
CATSDLGPGGHQETQYF
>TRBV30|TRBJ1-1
CAWSPTNTEAFF
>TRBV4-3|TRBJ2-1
CASSQDNADRLDEQFF
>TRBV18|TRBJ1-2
CASSPKGQGWLDGYTF
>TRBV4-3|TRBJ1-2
CASSHSPGANYGYTF
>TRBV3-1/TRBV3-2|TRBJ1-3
CASSRGRDSRGNTIYF
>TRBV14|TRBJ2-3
CASSQVLDLLRADTQYF
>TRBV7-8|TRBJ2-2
CASSPGGPGELFF
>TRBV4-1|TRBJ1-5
CASSPMTGGGQPQHF
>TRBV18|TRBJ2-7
CASSLLTKNYEQYF
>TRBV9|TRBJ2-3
CASNLAGGPADTQYF
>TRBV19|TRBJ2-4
CASSILAGAQPQNIQYF
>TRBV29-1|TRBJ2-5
CSGVWLETQYF
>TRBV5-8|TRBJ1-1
CASSLAGPMNTEAFF
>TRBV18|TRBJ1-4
CASSPGQGEKLFF
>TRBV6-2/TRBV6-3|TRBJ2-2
CASSYSGVTGELFF
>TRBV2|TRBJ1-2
CASSPRYGYTF
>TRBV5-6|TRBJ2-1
CASSGGNEQFF
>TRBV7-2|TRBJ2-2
CASSFSGRGTGELFF
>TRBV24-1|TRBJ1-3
CATSPLSGPQAGQTGNTIYF
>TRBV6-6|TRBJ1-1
CASSYSPGGTEAFF
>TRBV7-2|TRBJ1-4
CASSLQRREKLFF
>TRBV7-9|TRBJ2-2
CASSLRDTPNTGELFF
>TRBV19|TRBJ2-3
CASSIRGGSTDTQYF
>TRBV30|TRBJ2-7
CAWSTGRGEQYF
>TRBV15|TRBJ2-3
CATSRDDPTSGSKTDTQYF
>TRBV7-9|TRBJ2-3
CASSLGLAGQNTDTQYF
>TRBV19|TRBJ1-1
CASSISPGLNTEAFF
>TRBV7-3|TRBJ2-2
CASSWTSGSTGELFF
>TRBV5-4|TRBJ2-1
CASSTEYNEQFF
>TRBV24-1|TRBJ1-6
CARGAAECYNSPLHF
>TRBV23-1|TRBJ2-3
CASSQSDSGGPDTQYF
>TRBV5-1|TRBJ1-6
CASSRVSAATNSPLHF
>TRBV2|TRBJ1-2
CASTPRSAHYGYTF
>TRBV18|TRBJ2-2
CASSREGLGTGELFF
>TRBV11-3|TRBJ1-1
CASSLSSGWNTEAFF
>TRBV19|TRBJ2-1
CASSIALRVTSGATGQFF
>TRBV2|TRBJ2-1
CASSAVRAREQFF
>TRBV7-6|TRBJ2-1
CASSPSRDSSPNNEQFF
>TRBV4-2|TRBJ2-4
CASSQGSGRNIQYF
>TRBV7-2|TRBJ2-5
CASSLAELVTQYF